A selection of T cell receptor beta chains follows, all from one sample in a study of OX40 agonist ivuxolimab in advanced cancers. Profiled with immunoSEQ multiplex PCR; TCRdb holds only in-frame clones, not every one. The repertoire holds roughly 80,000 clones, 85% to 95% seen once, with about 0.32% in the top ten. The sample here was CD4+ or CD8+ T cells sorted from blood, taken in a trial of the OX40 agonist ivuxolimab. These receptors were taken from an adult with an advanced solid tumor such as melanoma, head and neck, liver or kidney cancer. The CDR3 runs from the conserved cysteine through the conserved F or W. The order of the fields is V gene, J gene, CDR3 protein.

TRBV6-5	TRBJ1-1	CASSAFARVYTEAFF
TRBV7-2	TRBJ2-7	CASRSDSYEQYF
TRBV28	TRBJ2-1	CASSLSGVSYNEQFF
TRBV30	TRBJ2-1	CAWVGASALEGQFF
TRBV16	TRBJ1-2	CASSQYVGTANYGYTF
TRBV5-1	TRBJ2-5	CASSLGQGGETQYF
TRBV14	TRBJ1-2	CASSHGPSYGYTF
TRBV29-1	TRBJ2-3	CSVEILGSTDTQYF
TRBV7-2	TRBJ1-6	CASSSGTGSSPLHF
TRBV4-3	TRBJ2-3	CASSQDISSDTQYF
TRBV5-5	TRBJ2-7	CASRWSPSGLGEQYF
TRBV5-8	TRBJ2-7	CASSLGDSSYEQYF
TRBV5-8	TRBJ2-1	CASRSPLTRYNEQFF
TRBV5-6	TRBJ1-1	CASSLQYRVLRTEAFF
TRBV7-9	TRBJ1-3	CASSHGSTGPNTIYF
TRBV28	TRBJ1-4	CASKGGESEKLFF
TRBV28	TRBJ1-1	CASSPGTGVDTEAFF
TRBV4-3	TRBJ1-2	CASSNSYGYTF
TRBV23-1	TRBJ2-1	CASSQSEGNKHNEQFF
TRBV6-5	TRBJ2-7	CASSSMPGGKSYEQYF